The present T cell receptor (beta chain) was sequenced within a study of cytomegalovirus exposure and HLA in healthy donors. The ends lost 1 base at V and 1 base at J; junction bases unmatched: 1. This CDR3 contains 16 residues. Germline CDR1 and CDR2: SNHLY and FYNNEI. PCR employed 60 Vbeta and 13 Jbeta primers. Assay: immunoSEQ multiplex PCR; the TCRdb copy retains only in-frame clones and omits some. The table has hundreds of thousands of clones, over 70% seen once. The specimen was PBMCs. The receptor was isolated from a boy between 2 and 15 years old in good health and CMV-seronegative. The rearrangement links TRBV2 to TRBJ2-4, with 10 bases lining up with TRBD1. The CDR3 region is CASSEVTGGAKNIQYF. The CDR3 bases are TGTGCCAGCAGTGAAGTGACAGGGGGCGCCAAAAACATTCAGTACTTC.